A selection of T cell receptor beta chains follows, all from one sample in a study of CD8 T cells in ankylosing spondylitis. TCRdb re-analysed the 5' RACE reads in MiXCR, keeping a single row per CDR3 protein. Of about 480,000 distinct CDR3 sequences in the sample, 17% are singletons; the top ten hold over 1%. The sequencing sample was made of blood, either unsorted or a sorted T cell fraction (not recorded which). These receptor sequences come from a male donor with ankylosing spondylitis. CDR3s include the opening cysteine and the closing phenylalanine or tryptophan. A D gene is named only where the DNA matches it firmly. Part of the rows lack a size; the others show once, few, many or a class for expanded clones.

v_gene: TRBV4-3; abundance: many; j_gene: TRBJ2-3; d_gene: NA; CDR3aa: CASSQTGGLGTDTQYF; CDR3nt: TGCGCCAGCAGCCAGACCGGGGGACTGGGCACAGATACGCAGTATTTT
v_gene: TRBV30; abundance: NA; j_gene: TRBJ1-5; d_gene: NA; CDR3aa: CAWSFGTGNQPQHF; CDR3nt: TGTGCCTGGAGTTTCGGTACAGGGAATCAGCCCCAGCATTTT
v_gene: TRBV6-5; abundance: few; j_gene: TRBJ2-7; d_gene: NA; CDR3aa: CASSYSNQGGSGEQYF; CDR3nt: TGTGCCAGCAGTTACTCGAACCAGGGGGGTTCGGGGGAGCAGTACTTC
v_gene: TRBV6-1; abundance: few; j_gene: TRBJ1-2; d_gene: NA; CDR3aa: CASSRAGGEGHTF; CDR3nt: TGTGCCAGCAGTCGAGCGGGGGGAGAGGGTCACACCTTC
v_gene: TRBV11-2; abundance: NA; j_gene: TRBJ2-5; d_gene: NA; CDR3aa: CASSFRAGVGVYQETQYF; CDR3nt: TGTGCCAGCAGCTTTCGGGCAGGGGTAGGGGTGTACCAAGAGACCCAGTACTTC
v_gene: TRBV7-9; abundance: few; j_gene: TRBJ2-1; d_gene: NA; CDR3aa: CASSRAAQGYNEQFF; CDR3nt: TGTGCCAGCAGCCGAGCCGCACAGGGCTACAATGAGCAGTTCTTC
v_gene: TRBV18; abundance: few; j_gene: TRBJ1-5; d_gene: NA; CDR3aa: CASSGETVLNQPQHF; CDR3nt: TGTGCCAGCTCGGGGGAGACAGTATTGAATCAGCCCCAGCATTTT
v_gene: TRBV3-1; abundance: many; j_gene: TRBJ1-1; d_gene: NA; CDR3aa: CASSQGQRNTEAFF; CDR3nt: TGTGCCAGCTCCCAAGGACAGAGGAACACTGAAGCTTTCTTT
v_gene: TRBV2; abundance: few; j_gene: TRBJ2-1; d_gene: TRBD1; CDR3aa: CASSVRTGFNEQFF; CDR3nt: TGTGCCAGCAGTGTACGGACAGGGTTCAATGAGCAGTTCTTC
v_gene: TRBV11-2; abundance: few; j_gene: TRBJ2-3; d_gene: NA; CDR3aa: CASSTRGWDTQYF; CDR3nt: TGTGCCAGCAGCACCAGGGGTTGGGATACGCAGTATTTT
v_gene: TRBV6-2/TRBV6-3; abundance: NA; j_gene: TRBJ1-1; d_gene: NA; CDR3aa: CASSPAVTEAFF; CDR3nt: TGTGCCAGCAGTCCTGCAGTCACTGAAGCTTTCTTT
v_gene: TRBV24-1; abundance: NA; j_gene: TRBJ2-1; d_gene: NA; CDR3aa: CATSDLQPSSYNEQFF; CDR3nt: TGTGCCACCAGTGATTTGCAGCCCAGCTCCTACAATGAGCAGTTCTTC
v_gene: TRBV2; abundance: NA; j_gene: TRBJ2-3; d_gene: NA; CDR3aa: CASSGDSTDTQYF; CDR3nt: TGTGCCAGCAGTGGGGACAGCACAGATACGCAGTATTTT
v_gene: TRBV12-3/TRBV12-4; abundance: many; j_gene: TRBJ2-7; d_gene: TRBD1; CDR3aa: CASRGQATYEQYF; CDR3nt: TGTGCCAGCAGGGGACAGGCCACCTACGAGCAGTACTTC
v_gene: TRBV4-2; abundance: NA; j_gene: TRBJ2-7; d_gene: NA; CDR3aa: CASSQEFYGAGRKVQYEQYF; CDR3nt: TGTGCCAGCAGCCAAGAATTTTATGGAGCAGGGCGAAAGGTGCAATACGAGCAGTACTTC
v_gene: TRBV5-1; abundance: NA; j_gene: TRBJ2-2; d_gene: TRBD2; CDR3aa: CATGGAGELFF; CDR3nt: TGCGCCACCGGGGGGGCCGGGGAGCTGTTTTTT
v_gene: TRBV5-1; abundance: NA; j_gene: TRBJ1-3; d_gene: NA; CDR3aa: CASSLVAEGAGNTIYF; CDR3nt: TGCGCCAGCAGCTTGGTGGCCGAAGGAGCTGGAAACACCATATATTTT
v_gene: TRBV28; abundance: few; j_gene: TRBJ1-5; d_gene: TRBD1; CDR3aa: CASSRTGTGYNRPQHF; CDR3nt: TGTGCCAGCAGCCGAACCGGGACAGGCTACAATCGGCCCCAGCATTTT
v_gene: TRBV7-2; abundance: few; j_gene: TRBJ2-7; d_gene: NA; CDR3aa: CASSPTPNWDKTYEQYF; CDR3nt: TGTGCCAGCAGCCCGACCCCTAACTGGGACAAGACCTACGAGCAGTACTTC
v_gene: TRBV12-3/TRBV12-4; abundance: many; j_gene: TRBJ1-6; d_gene: NA; CDR3aa: CASTLGQSYNSPLHF; CDR3nt: TGTGCCAGCACCCTCGGACAGTCCTATAATTCACCCCTCCACTTT
v_gene: TRBV12-3/TRBV12-4; abundance: few; j_gene: TRBJ2-1; d_gene: NA; CDR3aa: CASTNYNEQFF; CDR3nt: TGTGCCAGCACCAACTACAATGAGCAGTTCTTC
v_gene: TRBV27; abundance: few; j_gene: TRBJ1-1; d_gene: TRBD1; CDR3aa: CASSLQQGAGTEAFF; CDR3nt: TGTGCCAGCAGTTTACAACAGGGGGCAGGCACTGAAGCTTTCTTT
v_gene: TRBV7-6; abundance: many; j_gene: TRBJ2-5; d_gene: TRBD1; CDR3aa: CASSLMGTGEETQYF; CDR3nt: TGTGCCAGCAGCTTAATGGGGACAGGGGAAGAGACCCAGTACTTC
v_gene: TRBV20-1; abundance: few; j_gene: TRBJ1-5; d_gene: NA; CDR3aa: CSASSGLPQHF; CDR3nt: TGCAGTGCTAGCTCGGGGTTGCCCCAGCATTTT
v_gene: TRBV5-1; abundance: few; j_gene: TRBJ1-1; d_gene: NA; CDR3aa: CSSSPIVQGGNTEAFF; CDR3nt: TGCTCCAGCAGCCCAATCGTACAAGGGGGGAACACTGAAGCTTTCTTT
v_gene: TRBV20-1; abundance: NA; j_gene: TRBJ2-3; d_gene: TRBD2; CDR3aa: CSARASGSTTDTQYF; CDR3nt: TGCAGTGCCCGCGCCAGCGGGAGTACGACAGATACGCAGTATTTT
v_gene: TRBV3-1; abundance: few; j_gene: TRBJ1-2; d_gene: NA; CDR3aa: CASSQDMEGRGYTF; CDR3nt: TGTGCCAGCAGCCAAGATATGGAGGGCAGGGGCTACACCTTC
v_gene: TRBV6-5; abundance: NA; j_gene: TRBJ1-5; d_gene: NA; CDR3aa: CASSFSVGASNQPQHF; CDR3nt: TGTGCCAGCAGTTTTTCAGTAGGGGCTAGTAATCAGCCCCAGCATTTT
v_gene: TRBV12-3/TRBV12-4; abundance: NA; j_gene: TRBJ1-2; d_gene: NA; CDR3aa: CASSSRVGAGDYGYTF; CDR3nt: TGTGCCAGCAGCTCCCGCGTGGGGGCAGGGGACTATGGCTACACCTTC
v_gene: TRBV2; abundance: NA; j_gene: TRBJ1-2; d_gene: NA; CDR3aa: CASSGPGEGGYTF; CDR3nt: TGTGCCAGCAGTGGGCCAGGGGAGGGTGGCTACACCTTC
v_gene: TRBV5-1; abundance: few; j_gene: TRBJ2-7; d_gene: TRBD2; CDR3aa: CASKGREGSYEQYF; CDR3nt: TGCGCCAGCAAGGGACGGGAGGGATCCTACGAGCAGTACTTC
v_gene: TRBV7-2; abundance: few; j_gene: TRBJ1-2; d_gene: NA; CDR3aa: CASSFGGPGYGYTF; CDR3nt: TGTGCCAGCAGCTTTGGGGGGCCAGGCTATGGCTACACCTTC
v_gene: TRBV20-1; abundance: few; j_gene: TRBJ2-1; d_gene: TRBD1; CDR3aa: CSAEDYRGPYNEQFF; CDR3nt: TGCAGTGCGGAAGACTACAGGGGGCCCTACAATGAGCAGTTCTTC
v_gene: TRBV20-1; abundance: few; j_gene: TRBJ1-4; d_gene: TRBD1; CDR3aa: CSARGLTGGREKLFF; CDR3nt: TGCAGTGCTAGAGGCCTGACAGGGGGCCGGGAAAAACTGTTTTTT
v_gene: TRBV6-2/TRBV6-3; abundance: NA; j_gene: TRBJ2-2; d_gene: NA; CDR3aa: CASRTSQRNTGELFF; CDR3nt: TGTGCCAGCAGGACCTCTCAGCGGAACACCGGGGAGCTGTTTTTT
v_gene: TRBV7-9; abundance: few; j_gene: TRBJ1-4; d_gene: NA; CDR3aa: CASSLAGTKEKLFF; CDR3nt: TGTGCCAGCAGCCTGGCAGGGACGAAGGAAAAACTGTTTTTT
v_gene: TRBV12-3/TRBV12-4; abundance: many; j_gene: TRBJ1-6; d_gene: NA; CDR3aa: CASSLAPLALHF; CDR3nt: TGTGCCAGCAGTTTAGCACCATTAGCCCTCCACTTT
v_gene: TRBV27; abundance: many; j_gene: TRBJ1-6; d_gene: NA; CDR3aa: CASSFSRNLYNSPLHF; CDR3nt: TGTGCCAGCAGTTTTTCCAGAAACCTTTATAATTCACCCCTCCACTTT